The 10 T cell receptor beta chains below all came from one sample that was sequenced in a study of regulatory T cells in long-lasting Graves disease. Time point in this sample: newly diagnosed GD, antithyroid drugs for less than 3 months. RNA extracted from PBMCs served as the sequencing template. Researchers made TCR beta libraries by using iRepertoire HTBI primers and running Arm-PCR on CDR3 regions. Using its own MiXCR run on the multiplex PCR reads, TCRdb lists one record per CDR3 protein. The repertoire holds 440,000 or so distinct CDR3 sequences, with approximately 16% as singletons. The same sample was also studied in work on T cells in Graves' hyperthyroidism and ophthalmopathy.

Here the sequenced sample was peripheral blood mononuclear cells (PBMCs), taken at new diagnosis, from a patient treated with antithyroid drugs. The receptors were sampled from a woman aged 25 to 39 with Graves disease.

This clonotype has a count of ten or more. This chain links TRBV6-2 or TRBV6-3 with TRBJ2-3; 10 bases are a match to TRBD2. CDR1 is MNHEY, CDR2 SVGEGT, per germline. This CDR3 is 20 amino acids long. V was pared by 2 bases and J by 2 bases, with 16 bases of the junction left unmatched. Written as DNA, the CDR3 is TGTGCCAGCAGTTACCCCCTAACTAGCGGGGAACGGCCCCTCACAGATACGCAGTATTTT. Its protein is CASSYPLTSGERPLTDTQYF.

There are many counts of this clonotype. The chain carries TRBV12-3 or TRBV12-4 and TRBJ1-2, with D possibly matching TRBD1 (5 bases). Between the trimmed V and J ends, which lost 3 bases and 1 base, there was a span of 9 bases. The CDR3 is 14 amino acids. CDR3 DNA: TGTGCCAGCAGTTTGGACAACCATAACTATGGCTACACCTTC. Translating it yields CASSLDNHNYGYTF.

The V gene is TRBV20-1, the J gene TRBJ2-5; a weak D match, TRBD2 (5 bases). The CDR3 is 15 amino acids. Germline V lookup: CDR1 DFQATT, CDR2 SNEGSKA (reference sequence). Deletions cut 8 bases from V and 5 bases from J, with 24 bases between. The CDR3 sequence: CSTTRGGSTVETQYF. In DNA, the CDR3 is TGCAGTACGACCCGGGGTGGCTCCACCGTCGAGACCCAGTACTTC.

The chain uses TRBV5-1 and TRBJ2-1; 7 nucleotides line up with TRBD1. The CDR3 totals 15 residues. Germline loops: CDR1 SGHRS, CDR2 YFSETQ. After removal of 3 bases from V and 6 bases from J, the junction contained 9 bases not matched to a gene. The DNA of the CDR3 is TGCGCCAGCAGCTCCTACGTCAAGGGGGCCAATGAGCAGTTCTTC. Encoded protein: CASSSYVKGANEQFF.

Notes on this clonotype: This may stem from a read error, because a much larger clone lies one nucleotide away. V and J are TRBV6-2 or TRBV6-3 and TRBJ1-5; D perhaps matches TRBD1 (6 bases). This CDR3 contains 16 residues. CDR1 and CDR2 from the germline V gene are MNHEY and SVGEGT. CDR3 protein: CTSSYSMTGSSQPQHF. The CDR3, as DNA: TGTACCAGCAGTTACTCGATGACAGGTAGTTCTCAGCCCCAGCATTTT.

In its sample, this clonotype was seen many times. The genes are TRBV20-1 and TRBJ2-1; no definite D call. The CDR3 length is 15 residues. Trimming left V 0 bases short and J 6 bases short, with 15 bases between. CDR1 is DFQATT and CDR2 is SNEGSKA in the germline V gene (reference sequence). This chain's CDR3 is CSARESASHPNEQFF. The CDR3 DNA follows: TGCAGTGCTAGAGAATCGGCGAGTCATCCCAATGAGCAGTTCTTC.

The sample holds a few counts of this clonotype. This chain joins TRBV6-5 and TRBJ2-1; D not certain. The V gene's germline CDR1 is MNHEY and CDR2 SVGAGI. The CDR3 spans 16 residues. Trimming removed 2 bases at V and 0 bases at J, with 11 bases between. Here the CDR3 DNA reads TGTGCCAGCAGTTACGTCAAGAGTATCTCCTACAATGAGCAGTTCTTC. Protein: CASSYVKSISYNEQFF.

This clonotype has ten or more counts. The CDR3 bases are TGTGCCAGCAGTGAAGCGCGGCTTCCGTCTGGAAACACCATATATTTT. Amino acid sequence: CASSEARLPSGNTIYF. This sequence joins TRBV6-1 and TRBJ1-3; D is ambiguous. The germline V gene encodes CDR1 MNHNS and CDR2 SASEGT. Deletions cut 0 bases from V and 1 base from J, with 10 bases between. The CDR3 totals 16 residues.

This clonotype was observed many times. The gene calls are TRBV27 and TRBJ2-3, with a tentative D call TRBD2 (5 bases). The CDR3 spans 14 residues. V gave up 5 bases and J gave up 1 base, with 10 bases separating them. CDR1 is MNHEY, CDR2 SMNVEV, per germline (reference sequence). DNA of the CDR3: TGTGCCAGCAGTCGGAGCGGAGGCACAGATACGCAGTATTTT. Its translation is CASSRSGGTDTQYF.

This rearrangement joins TRBV19 to TRBJ2-5; possibly TRBD2 for D (6 bases). V was cut by 5 bases and J by 11 bases, with 24 bases left in between. In germline, CDR1 is LNHDA, CDR2 SQIVND (reference sequence). CDR3 length: 15 amino acids. The CDR3 region has the DNA TGTGCCAGTAGTCCCGCTGCGGGATCATCGTTGGCGCAGTACTTC. Amino acids: CASSPAAGSSLAQYF.